This TCR beta chain was identified in a study of cytomegalovirus exposure and HLA in healthy donors. Broader study findings: The HLA-A and HLA-B alleles of most subjects were reportedly predicted accurately from TCR beta sequences. Most of the TCR beta V segments (in an earlier analysis) were productive either about 87% or about 30% of the time.

PCR primers comprised 60 Vbeta and 13 Jbeta primers. Clones were read by immunoSEQ multiplex PCR, and TCRdb kept only the in-frame ones, dropping some. The data contain about 150,000 clones, 78% of them seen just once; the ten biggest clones take up about 7.7%. The CDR3 runs 14 residues. Per germline, CDR1 SGDLS and CDR2 YYNGEE. In the case of this clone: Its target is unknown. A read error may produce the germline difference seen at one junction end.

The genes are TRBV9 and TRBJ1-1; 7 bases match TRBD1. The specimen sequenced was PBMCs. This TCR was recovered from a woman aged 40 to 49 in good health and CMV-seropositive. The CDR3, as DNA: TGCGCCAGCAGAATAGACAGGGTGAACACTGAAGCTTTCTTT. Protein: CASRIDRVNTEAFF.